The source of this T cell receptor (beta chain) is a study of graft-versus-host responses after intestinal transplantation. Study-level background: Recipients were given multivisceral, liver-intestinal, or isolated intestinal transplants. Study findings and constraints: Patients who carried graft-donor T cell macrochimerism also had high graft-versus-host to host-versus-graft clonal ratios in their allografts.

Stimulators, about 200,000 irradiated and violet-dye-labeled cells, were plated with about 200,000 CFSE-labeled responder cells. Profiling relied on immunoSEQ multiplex PCR, and the TCRdb table lists in-frame clones only, not all of them. The sample holds 8,000 to 10,000 clones; around 28% are singletons and the top ten take roughly 5.3%. The CDR3 is 16 amino acids. The germline V and J ends were trimmed by 0 bases and 0 bases, with 10 bases remaining between them. Germline CDR1 and CDR2: SGHNT and YENEEA. V is TRBV11-3 and J is TRBJ2-3; D not certain. The sequence was collected from a human patient who was an organ donor for intestinal transplantation. The sequences come from alloreactive CD8+ T cells from a mixed lymphocyte reaction culture, collected before transplantation. This sample's subset: CFSE-low proliferating T cells sorted from roughly 6-day pre-transplant mixed lymphocyte reaction (GvH or HvG direction). The CDR3 is CASSLDLLSSTDTQYF. The DNA of the CDR3 is TGTGCCAGCAGCTTAGATCTGCTTAGCAGCACAGATACGCAGTATTTT.